This T cell receptor (beta chain) was captured in a study of cytomegalovirus exposure and HLA in healthy donors. A note on this clone: Its target is unknown.

Broader study findings: Across donors, most TCRs were seen rarely, yet some public ones were widespread. Among TCR beta chains, those listed as cytomegalovirus-associated numbered 164.

Profiled with immunoSEQ multiplex PCR; TCRdb holds only in-frame clones, not every one. The table records about 150,000 clones, 86% of them present only once. In germline, CDR1 is PRHDT, CDR2 FYEKMQ (reference sequence). V was cut by 5 bases and J by 4 bases, with 12 bases left in between. CDR3 size: 15 residues. The chain carries TRBV13 and TRBJ1-6; tentatively, D is TRBD1 (5 bases). This sequence was found in a human donor in good health. Sequencing was carried out using PBMCs. The CDR3 reads CASSKGQGYNSPLHF. Here the CDR3 DNA reads TGTGCCAGCAGCAAGGGGCAGGGATATAATTCACCCCTCCACTTT.